Listed below are T cell receptor beta chains from one sample, sequenced in a study of cytomegalovirus exposure and HLA in healthy donors. This table comes from immunoSEQ multiplex PCR, and its TCRdb copy is limited to in-frame clones, with some not included. The table includes some 90,000 clones, over 55% detected once. Material for sequencing was PBMCs. These receptors were obtained from a boy younger than 18 in good health and CMV-seropositive. CDR3s include the opening cysteine and the closing phenylalanine or tryptophan. The order of the fields is clone size, D gene, J gene, V gene, CDR3 DNA, CDR3 protein. A D gene is named only where the DNA matches it firmly. Rows may omit the clone size; those that give it use once, few, many or a size class.

clone_size: -; d_call: -; j_call: TRBJ2-1; v_call: TRBV5-1; cdr3_nt: TGCGCCAGCAGCTCGTTTAGGGGGTTAAACAATGAGCAGTTCTTC; cdr3_aa: CASSSFRGLNNEQFF
clone_size: -; d_call: TRBD1; j_call: TRBJ1-2; v_call: TRBV7-2; cdr3_nt: TGTGCCAGCAGCTTTACTAGCCTGACAGGGCACTATGGCTACACCTTC; cdr3_aa: CASSFTSLTGHYGYTF
clone_size: few; d_call: TRBD1; j_call: TRBJ1-1; v_call: TRBV6-5; cdr3_nt: TGTGCCAGCAGTTACTCGTCCCAGGGGGCAACTGAAGCTTTCTTT; cdr3_aa: CASSYSSQGATEAFF
clone_size: -; d_call: -; j_call: TRBJ2-2; v_call: TRBV19; cdr3_nt: TGTGCCAGTAGTAAACAGGGAATATCGAACACCGGGGAGCTGTTTTTT; cdr3_aa: CASSKQGISNTGELFF
clone_size: -; d_call: TRBD2; j_call: TRBJ2-2; v_call: TRBV5-4; cdr3_nt: TGTGCCACCCGTCGGCTGGGGGGGACCGGGGAGCTGTTTTTT; cdr3_aa: CATRRLGGTGELFF
clone_size: -; d_call: -; j_call: TRBJ1-5; v_call: TRBV6-1; cdr3_nt: TGTGCCAGCAGTACCGGGACAAATCAGCCCCAGAATTTT; cdr3_aa: CASSTGTNQPQNF
clone_size: -; d_call: -; j_call: TRBJ1-1; v_call: TRBV6-1; cdr3_nt: TGTGCCAGCAGGAGACTAGACCGCGGCACTGAAGCTTTCTTT; cdr3_aa: CASRRLDRGTEAFF
clone_size: -; d_call: -; j_call: TRBJ1-2; v_call: TRBV6-1; cdr3_nt: TGTGCCAGCAATCAGGGAATGCACACCTTC; cdr3_aa: CASNQGMHTF
clone_size: -; d_call: -; j_call: TRBJ2-5; v_call: TRBV5-1; cdr3_nt: TGCGCCAGCACCCCCCAACAGGGATCTCAAGAGACCCAGTACTTC; cdr3_aa: CASTPQQGSQETQYF
clone_size: -; d_call: -; j_call: TRBJ1-5; v_call: TRBV6-1; cdr3_nt: TGTGCCAGCACGTTGATGGGCAGAAATCAGCCCCAGCATTTT; cdr3_aa: CASTLMGRNQPQHF
clone_size: -; d_call: -; j_call: TRBJ2-7; v_call: TRBV30; cdr3_nt: TGTGCCTGGAGCGAGAAGGGGACTTCCTACGAGCAGTACTTC; cdr3_aa: CAWSEKGTSYEQYF
clone_size: -; d_call: TRBD2; j_call: TRBJ2-3; v_call: TRBV19; cdr3_nt: TGTGCCAGTAGTGCCGGGACTAGCGGTCGCACAGATACGCAGTATTTT; cdr3_aa: CASSAGTSGRTDTQYF
clone_size: -; d_call: -; j_call: TRBJ1-1; v_call: TRBV2; cdr3_nt: TGTGCCAGCAGCTTGAAGACTCAATCTGAAGCTTTCTTT; cdr3_aa: CASSLKTQSEAFF
clone_size: -; d_call: TRBD2; j_call: TRBJ2-3; v_call: TRBV5-1; cdr3_nt: TGCGCCAGCGGAGCGGGGGTAACAGATACGCAGTATTTT; cdr3_aa: CASGAGVTDTQYF
clone_size: few; d_call: -; j_call: TRBJ1-2; v_call: TRBV25-1; cdr3_nt: TGTGCCAGCAGTGAAGCCGGGACATGGAACTATGGCTACACCTTC; cdr3_aa: CASSEAGTWNYGYTF
clone_size: -; d_call: -; j_call: TRBJ1-2; v_call: TRBV5-1; cdr3_nt: TGCGCCAGCAGCTTGGCTTCCACAAGTGGCGGCTATGGCTACACCTTC; cdr3_aa: CASSLASTSGGYGYTF
clone_size: -; d_call: -; j_call: TRBJ1-2; v_call: TRBV6-1; cdr3_nt: TGTGCCAGCAGTGAACCCCCCGGGGGCTACACCTTC; cdr3_aa: CASSEPPGGYTF
clone_size: -; d_call: -; j_call: TRBJ2-7; v_call: TRBV15; cdr3_nt: TGTGCCACCAGCAGGGATACAGGAGGGGACGAGCAGTACTTC; cdr3_aa: CATSRDTGGDEQYF
clone_size: -; d_call: TRBD2; j_call: TRBJ2-3; v_call: TRBV4-3; cdr3_nt: TGCGCCAGCAGCCAGACTGGACTAGCGGGAGATACGCAGTATTTT; cdr3_aa: CASSQTGLAGDTQYF
clone_size: -; d_call: TRBD2; j_call: TRBJ2-7; v_call: TRBV19; cdr3_nt: TGTGCCGCCGGACTAGGCAACGAGCAGTACTTC; cdr3_aa: CAAGLGNEQYF
clone_size: -; d_call: -; j_call: TRBJ2-7; v_call: TRBV7-2; cdr3_nt: TGTGCCAGCAGCGCTATAAGGGGCAGGTGGGTGAATGCCACCTACGAGCAGTACTTC; cdr3_aa: CASSAIRGRWVNATYEQYF
clone_size: -; d_call: -; j_call: TRBJ1-2; v_call: TRBV7-9; cdr3_nt: TGTGCCAGCAGCTTAGCGAACAGGGCCTATGGCTACACCTTC; cdr3_aa: CASSLANRAYGYTF
clone_size: once; d_call: -; j_call: TRBJ1-4; v_call: TRBV5-1; cdr3_nt: TGCGCCAGCAGCCATTTAACAGGGAGGGATGAAAAACTGTTTTTT; cdr3_aa: CASSHLTGRDEKLFF
clone_size: -; d_call: -; j_call: TRBJ1-4; v_call: TRBV30; cdr3_nt: TGTGCCTGGAGTCGGGAATCGGACAGAACGCGTGAAAAACTGTTTTTT; cdr3_aa: CAWSRESDRTREKLFF
clone_size: -; d_call: TRBD1; j_call: TRBJ2-7; v_call: TRBV5-1; cdr3_nt: TGCGCCAGCAGCTTGATGGCCGGGACAGGGTACTCCTACGAGCAGTACTTC; cdr3_aa: CASSLMAGTGYSYEQYF
clone_size: few; d_call: -; j_call: TRBJ2-1; v_call: TRBV7-8; cdr3_nt: TGTGCCAGCAGCTTTCCCCTCGGGGTGGGGAACAATGAGCAGTTCTTC; cdr3_aa: CASSFPLGVGNNEQFF
clone_size: few; d_call: -; j_call: TRBJ1-4; v_call: TRBV5-6; cdr3_nt: TGTGCCAGCAGCGCGGGATCCTTGAGACTGTTTTTT; cdr3_aa: CASSAGSLRLFF
clone_size: -; d_call: -; j_call: TRBJ2-7; v_call: TRBV10-3; cdr3_nt: TGTGCCATCAGTGAGTCGACCGGGGGGCCCTACGAGCAGTACTTC; cdr3_aa: CAISESTGGPYEQYF
clone_size: -; d_call: TRBD1; j_call: TRBJ2-7; v_call: TRBV6-1; cdr3_nt: TGTGCCAGCTCCCAGGGACAGAGCTCCTACGAGCAGTACTTC; cdr3_aa: CASSQGQSSYEQYF
clone_size: -; d_call: -; j_call: TRBJ2-1; v_call: TRBV10-3; cdr3_nt: TGTGCCATCGGGAGTGCCCGGACCTACAATGAGCAGTTCTTC; cdr3_aa: CAIGSARTYNEQFF
clone_size: -; d_call: TRBD1; j_call: TRBJ1-2; v_call: TRBV7-8; cdr3_nt: TGTGCCAGCAGCCCCCTCGCCGGGACAGGGGGAGGCTATGGCTACACCTTC; cdr3_aa: CASSPLAGTGGGYGYTF
clone_size: -; d_call: -; j_call: TRBJ1-2; v_call: TRBV4-1; cdr3_nt: TGCGCCAGCAGCCAAGTTCCGGGGGAACACTATGGCTACACCTTC; cdr3_aa: CASSQVPGEHYGYTF
clone_size: -; d_call: TRBD2; j_call: TRBJ2-3; v_call: TRBV6-1; cdr3_nt: TGTGCCAGCAGGCCCCTCGCTAGCGGGAGTTATACGCAGTATTTT; cdr3_aa: CASRPLASGSYTQYF
clone_size: few; d_call: TRBD2; j_call: TRBJ2-6; v_call: TRBV5-1; cdr3_nt: TGCGCCAGCGGGAGGGAGACGTCCTCTGGGGCCAACGTCCTGACTTTC; cdr3_aa: CASGRETSSGANVLTF
clone_size: -; d_call: -; j_call: TRBJ2-7; v_call: TRBV14; cdr3_nt: TGTGCCAGCAGCCAAGACCCAGGTTACCCCTACGAGCAGTACTTC; cdr3_aa: CASSQDPGYPYEQYF
clone_size: -; d_call: TRBD1; j_call: TRBJ1-6; v_call: TRBV7-6; cdr3_nt: TGTGCCAGCAGCTCGTTCGGGACAGGAAATTCACCCCTCCACTTT; cdr3_aa: CASSSFGTGNSPLHF
clone_size: -; d_call: -; j_call: TRBJ2-7; v_call: TRBV6-5; cdr3_nt: TGTGCCAGCAGTAAACAGGGTAGCACGTCCTACGAGCAGTACTTC; cdr3_aa: CASSKQGSTSYEQYF
clone_size: few; d_call: -; j_call: TRBJ2-7; v_call: TRBV6-1; cdr3_nt: TGTGCCAGCAGTGTGTCAGCCTACGAGCAGTACTTC; cdr3_aa: CASSVSAYEQYF
clone_size: -; d_call: TRBD1; j_call: TRBJ2-1; v_call: TRBV5-4; cdr3_nt: TGTGCCAGCAGCCCCCCGGGACAGGGGTCCCACAATGAGCAGTTCTTC; cdr3_aa: CASSPPGQGSHNEQFF
clone_size: -; d_call: -; j_call: TRBJ2-7; v_call: TRBV27; cdr3_nt: TGTGCCAGCAGTTCCTACAACAGGGTAGGGTACGAGCAGTACTTC; cdr3_aa: CASSSYNRVGYEQYF
clone_size: -; d_call: TRBD2; j_call: TRBJ2-1; v_call: TRBV27; cdr3_nt: TGTGCCAGCAGTATTATAGCGGGAGGGCCCTCGGGCACAATAACTGAGCAGTTCTTC; cdr3_aa: CASSIIAGGPSGTITEQFF
clone_size: -; d_call: TRBD2; j_call: TRBJ2-1; v_call: TRBV7-9; cdr3_nt: TGTGCCAGCAGCTCCCCCTCGTGGCTAGCGGGGGATGAGCAGTTCTTC; cdr3_aa: CASSSPSWLAGDEQFF
clone_size: -; d_call: TRBD2; j_call: TRBJ2-1; v_call: TRBV7-9; cdr3_nt: TGTGCCAGCAGCTCACTAGCGGGGCTCCTTTTCTTC; cdr3_aa: CASSSLAGLLFF
clone_size: few; d_call: TRBD1; j_call: TRBJ1-1; v_call: TRBV20-1; cdr3_nt: TGCAGTCCCGACAGGGGCACTGAAGCTTTCTTT; cdr3_aa: CSPDRGTEAFF
clone_size: once; d_call: -; j_call: TRBJ2-7; v_call: TRBV5-4; cdr3_nt: TGTGCCAGCAGCTTGACAGGGCCAGGATACGAGCAGTACTTC; cdr3_aa: CASSLTGPGYEQYF
clone_size: -; d_call: -; j_call: TRBJ2-7; v_call: TRBV7-2; cdr3_nt: TGTGCCAGCAGCTTAGGGAGCGTAGATCCCTACGAGCAGTACTTC; cdr3_aa: CASSLGSVDPYEQYF
clone_size: -; d_call: -; j_call: TRBJ2-7; v_call: TRBV9; cdr3_nt: TGTGCCAGCAGCGTAGGGTTGTCGGTTGCCCACGAGCAGTACTTC; cdr3_aa: CASSVGLSVAHEQYF